This TCR beta chain was sequenced in a study of T cell repertoires in cytomegalovirus infection. Study overall: Signatures in public TCR beta sequences pointed to both CMV infection and matching HLA type. Study-level results: There were HLA-C-restricted CMV-specific TCR beta clonotypes dominating the ex vivo response. Summed frequency of public TCR beta families distinguished CMV carriers with the relevant HLA.

This clonotype was observed a handful of times. Its target is unknown. This CDR3 has 17 residues. V shed 2 bases and J shed 4 bases, with 17 bases lying between them. CDR1 is SGHTA and CDR2 is FQGNSA in the germline V gene. TCRdb reprocessed the reads with MiXCR, giving one entry per CDR3 protein. Of some 6,100 distinct CDR3 sequences listed, around 49% are singletons. The clonotype originates from a human donor in good health (CMV status not recorded). Some clones in this sample may be carry-over from other donors' samples. The sequenced sample consisted of PBMCs, sequenced either directly or after in vitro stimulation (not recorded which). This sequence joins TRBV7-2 and TRBJ2-2; D may be TRBD2 (6 bases). The DNA for the CDR3 is TGTGCCAGCAGCTTACTGGTCGGGACTCGGATCACCGGGGAGCTGTTTTTT. This gives the protein CASSLLVGTRITGELFF.